The rows below give T cell receptor beta chains drawn from one sample of a study of T cell repertoires in cytomegalovirus infection. No antigen has been assigned to these receptors. TCRdb reprocessed the reads with MiXCR, giving one entry per CDR3 protein. The sample has 7,600 or so distinct CDR3 sequences; 45% to 55% are singletons. The specimen was PBMCs, sequenced either directly or after in vitro stimulation (not recorded which). These receptors were taken from a human donor in good health (CMV status not recorded). Some clones in this sample may be carry-over from other donors' samples. The CDR3 runs from the conserved cysteine through the conserved F or W. The order of the fields is clone size, V gene, D gene, J gene, CDR3 DNA, CDR3 protein. D genes are given only for firm matches. Expanded clones are given a class, and other clones once, few, many or no size at all.

>-|TRBV10-3|-|TRBJ1-4
TGTGCCATCAGTGATAGACAGAATGAAAAACTGTTTTTT
CAISDRQNEKLFF
>-|TRBV5-1|-|TRBJ2-5
TGCGCAACCCGGCGGGACAGTGAGACCAAGTACTTC
CATRRDSETKYF
>-|TRBV29-1|-|TRBJ2-1
TGCAGCGAAGGAGCACCAGGCTACAATGAGAAGTTCTTC
CSEGAPGYNEKFF
>-|TRBV12-3/TRBV12-4|TRBD2|TRBJ2-7
TGTGCCAGCAGTTTTGCAGGGACTACTTACGAGCAGTACTTC
CASSFAGTTYEQYF
>-|TRBV4-3|-|TRBJ1-1
TGCGCCAGCAGCCAAGTTTTATTCACTGAAGCTTTCTTT
CASSQVLFTEAFF
>-|TRBV12-3/TRBV12-4|-|TRBJ1-1
TGTGCCAGCAGTCCCCCCAAAGGCGGGGCTTTCTTT
CASSPPKGGAFF
>-|TRBV7-9|-|TRBJ1-3
TGTCCCAGCAGCTTAGCGGGAGGCTCTGGAAACACCATATATTTT
CPSSLAGGSGNTIYF
>many|TRBV10-3|TRBD2|TRBJ2-3
TGTGCCATCAGAATCACCGGGGATAGCGGGGATAGCACAGATACGCAGTATTTT
CAIRITGDSGDSTDTQYF
>-|TRBV20-1|-|TRBJ2-1
TGCAGTGCTTCGGATTCCTCGAGCTCCTACAATGAGCAGTTCTTC
CSASDSSSSYNEQFF
>-|TRBV7-6|-|TRBJ2-2
TGTGCCAGCAGCTCTGAGTACACCGGGGAGCTGTTTTTT
CASSSEYTGELFF
>once|TRBV4-1|TRBD1|TRBJ1-6
TGCGCCAGCAAAAAAAACTACCGGGACAGAAATTCACCCCTCCACTTT
CASKKNYRDRNSPLHF
>-|TRBV7-2|-|TRBJ1-1
TGTGCCAGCAGCCCCCCCCCGGGGGTTCGAGCCACTGAAGCTTTCTTT
CASSPPPGVRATEAFF
>few|TRBV14|TRBD2|TRBJ2-1
TGTGCCAGCAGCCAAGAGACTAGCTCGGATGAGCAGTTCTTC
CASSQETSSDEQFF
>-|TRBV19|TRBD1|TRBJ1-2
TGTGCCACAAGTGTACGGACAGGAGGCTACAAGTTC
CATSVRTGGYKF
>-|TRBV7-3|-|TRBJ2-6
TGTGCCAGCAGCTTAGGGCGGTCTGGGGCCAACGTCCTGACTTTC
CASSLGRSGANVLTF
>-|TRBV7-9|-|TRBJ2-7
TGTGCCAGCAGCTTAGCCCTAGTCGAGCAGTACTTC
CASSLALVEQYF
>-|TRBV27|TRBD1|TRBJ1-2
TGTGCCAGCTGTTTACAGGGGGCCAACTATGTCTACACCTTC
CASCLQGANYVYTF
>-|TRBV7-2|-|TRBJ1-1
TGTGCCAGCAGCTTAGATTCTAGGGGCTCGAACGCGGAGGCTTTCTTT
CASSLDSRGSNAEAFF
>few|TRBV12-3/TRBV12-4|-|TRBJ2-1
TGTGCCAGCAGCTCCCTAAGCCTCCTTTGGGTAGAAAGGTCCTCCAATGAGCAGTTCTTC
CASSSLSLLWVERSSNEQFF
>many|TRBV7-9|-|TRBJ1-1
TGTGCCAGCAGCGGGTGGGGAGAAGCAGCGAACACTGAAGCTTTCTTT
CASSGWGEAANTEAFF
>-|TRBV18|-|TRBJ2-7
TGTGCCAGCTCGACGGAAACCTACGAGCAGTACTTC
CASSTETYEQYF
>-|TRBV7-9|-|TRBJ1-5
TGTGCCAGCAGCTTAGGACGTTCCAGACAGCCCCAGCATTTT
CASSLGRSRQPQHF
>-|TRBV7-2|TRBD2|TRBJ2-5
TGTGCCAGCAGCATCGCGGGACTAGCGGGAGGGAGGGAGACCCAGTCCTTC
CASSIAGLAGGRETQSF
>few|TRBV19|-|TRBJ2-1
TGTGCCAGTAGCGGGATAACGTACAATGAGCAGTTCTTC
CASSGITYNEQFF
>few|TRBV12-3/TRBV12-4|-|TRBJ2-7
TGTGCCAGCAGGCCGACGAGGGACTACGAGCAGTACTTC
CASRPTRDYEQYF
>few|TRBV7-9|TRBD2|TRBJ2-1
TGTGCCAGCAGCTCTACTAGCGGGGTGGCCTACAATGAGCAGTTCTTC
CASSSTSGVAYNEQFF
>-|TRBV6-1|-|TRBJ2-5
TGTGCCAGCATCCCGCCGGGTCCCCGGGAGACCCAGTACTTC
CASIPPGPRETQYF
>-|TRBV4-1|-|TRBJ1-2
TGCGCCAGCAGCCATCATTCGGCGGTAGGCCTTGGGTATGGCTACACCTTC
CASSHHSAVGLGYGYTF
>-|TRBV6-6|-|TRBJ2-5
TGTGCCAGCGCCCCCGAAGGGCAAGAGACCCAGTACTTC
CASAPEGQETQYF
>-|TRBV14|-|TRBJ2-7
TGTGCAAGCAGCCCTCGAGGGTACGATCCTTACTTC
CASSPRGYDPYF
>-|TRBV30|-|TRBJ1-2
TGTGCCCGGAGTGTACATAGGCGGATAATTGGTGGCTACACCTTC
CARSVHRRIIGGYTF
>-|TRBV11-2|-|TRBJ2-3
TGTGACAGCAGCCAGATTGGGGGGGACACAGATACCCAGTATTTT
CDSSQIGGDTDTQYF
>many|TRBV20-1|-|TRBJ1-1
TGCAGTGCTAGAGGGACGGGACGGGTGAACACTGAAGCTTTCTTT
CSARGTGRVNTEAFF
>-|TRBV6-1|-|TRBJ1-1
TGTGCCAGCAGCCTGGAGGCCGGTAACACTGAAGCTTTCTTT
CASSLEAGNTEAFF
>-|TRBV28|TRBD1|TRBJ2-7
TGTGCCAGCGGAAGTGGCCTGGGGACAGCCTACGAGCAGTACTTC
CASGSGLGTAYEQYF
>few|TRBV12-3/TRBV12-4|-|TRBJ1-5
TGTGCCAGCAGTTTGTCGGTTGGGTTTAGCAATCAGCCCCAGCATTTT
CASSLSVGFSNQPQHF
>-|TRBV15|TRBD1|TRBJ1-4
TGTGCCACCAGCAGAGAAATGGGACAGGGGGTTGAAAAACTGTTTTTT
CATSREMGQGVEKLFF
>-|TRBV5-6|-|TRBJ1-2
TGTGCCAGCAGCTTGGTTGGCCGGGGATACACCTTC
CASSLVGRGYTF
>-|TRBV12-3/TRBV12-4|-|TRBJ2-1
TGTTCCAGCAGCGCCCTAAGCCTCCTTGGTGGTGAAAGGTCCTACAATGAGCCGTTCTTC
CSSSALSLLGGERSYNEPFF
>-|TRBV12-3/TRBV12-4|-|TRBJ1-1
TGTTCGAGCAGCCCCCCGACAGGTTTTAACACTGAAGCTTTCTTT
CSSSPPTGFNTEAFF
>-|TRBV10-3|TRBD1|TRBJ1-5
TGTGCCATCAGTGAGTCGGAACAGGGGAGTGACGAGACTCCCAATCATCCCCATCATTTT
CAISESEQGSDETPNHPHHF
>few|TRBV12-3/TRBV12-4|-|TRBJ2-6
TGTGCCAGCAGAGCCGCGAGGGGTCGAGCGTCTGGGGCCAACGTCCTGACTTTC
CASRAARGRASGANVLTF
>-|TRBV11-2|TRBD1|TRBJ2-1
TGTGCCAGCAGCTTCACAGGGGTCGAGCAGTTCTTC
CASSFTGVEQFF
>-|TRBV4-2|TRBD2|TRBJ2-1
TGTGCCAGAAGCCAAGATTCCTCTAGCGGGGGAAACAATGCGCCGTTCTTC
CARSQDSSSGGNNAPFF
>-|TRBV28|TRBD1|TRBJ1-5
TGTGCCAGCAGTTTTTGGGACAGAAATAGCAATCAGCCCCAGCATTTT
CASSFWDRNSNQPQHF
>few|TRBV7-9|-|TRBJ1-1
TGTGCCAGCAGCTTAGGATCGTTAGGGAACACTGAAGCTTTCTTT
CASSLGSLGNTEAFF
>many|TRBV12-3/TRBV12-4|-|TRBJ1-2
TGTGCCAGCAGTTATACCGGGACGCACTATGGCTACACCTTC
CASSYTGTHYGYTF
>few|TRBV7-2|-|TRBJ2-1
TGTGCCAGCAGCTTTAGGAGCGACCATGGGAATGAGCAGTTCTTC
CASSFRSDHGNEQFF
>-|TRBV7-2|TRBD1|TRBJ2-3
TGTGCCAGCAGCTTATCCCCGTGGGCCCGGACAGGGGTGATTACAGATACGCAGTATTTT
CASSLSPWARTGVITDTQYF
>-|TRBV5-3|-|TRBJ1-5
TGTGCCAGCAGCTTACAGCCAAGCAATCAGCCCCAGCATTTT
CASSLQPSNQPQHF
>many|TRBV7-2|TRBD2|TRBJ2-1
TGTGCCAGCAGCTCACGTCCGGGACTAGCGGGGCCCGGCAACTACAATGAGCAGTTCTTC
CASSSRPGLAGPGNYNEQFF
>few|TRBV2|TRBD2|TRBJ2-7
TGTGCCACTACCCTGAGCGGGAGGACGGGCGAGCAGTACTTC
CATTLSGRTGEQYF
>-|TRBV7-2|TRBD1|TRBJ1-4
TGTGCCAGCAGCTCGGACAGGGAAGAAGGGAATGAAAAACTGTTTTTT
CASSSDREEGNEKLFF
>-|TRBV7-2|TRBD2|TRBJ2-2
TGTGCCAGCAGCTTGGGACTAGCGGGGGGCACCGGGGAGCTGTTTTTT
CASSLGLAGGTGELFF